What follows are 9 T cell receptor beta chains derived from one specimen sequenced in a study of blood T cells in healthy people across ages. PCR was performed a second time for roughly 7 to 12 cycles using a sample-barcoded 5' primer and a J-beta primer mix. TCRdb ran MiXCR on the 5' RACE reads and lists one entry per CDR3 protein. This sample carries approximately 780,000 distinct CDR3 sequences, around 24% of them seen once, and the ten largest clones take under 3%. These same data were also listed under a study on T cells of mothers and their children.

Sequencing input: blood. These receptors were obtained from a boy aged 5-17 years in good health.

This clonotype has only a few counts. This rearrangement joins TRBV6-5 to TRBJ2-6; D is unresolved. The CDR3 loop spans 17 amino acids. V was cut by 0 bases and J by 2 bases, with 11 bases left in between. Germline loops: CDR1 MNHEY, CDR2 SVGAGI. The CDR3 DNA follows: TGTGCCAGCAGTTACTCGACTGGCGGAACTGGGGCCAACGTCCTGACTTTC. Its translation is CASSYSTGGTGANVLTF.

This clonotype was seen only a few times. The chain uses TRBV5-1 and TRBJ2-5, with D possibly being TRBD2 (6 bases). Trimming pared 6 bases from V and 4 bases from J, leaving 19 bases between. In germline, CDR1 is SGHRS, CDR2 YFSETQ. The CDR3 spans 15 residues. The DNA for the CDR3 is TGCGCCAGCACCCGGAGGGGCTCGGCCGGAGAGACCCAGTACTTC. Residues: CASTRRGSAGETQYF.

V usage is TRBV4-1 and J usage is TRBJ2-1; 10 positions agree with TRBD1. J was trimmed by 3 bases and V by 5 bases; bases with no gene match: 10. Germline CDR1 is MGHRA and CDR2 is YSYEKL. The CDR3 is 17 amino acids. CDR3 residues: CASSNPPGQGYYNEQFF. Here the CDR3 DNA reads TGCGCCAGCAGCAATCCGCCGGGACAGGGGTACTACAATGAGCAGTTCTTC.

This clonotype was observed a handful of times. The J gene is TRBJ2-2, the V gene TRBV11-2; perhaps TRBD1 as D (5 bases). The CDR3 has 16 residues. Germline values: CDR1 SGHAT, CDR2 FQNNGV. Deletions cut 4 bases from V and 4 bases from J, with 16 bases between. The CDR3 spells CASSSPRTKGTGELFF. The CDR3 DNA sequence: TGTGCCAGCAGCTCCCCAAGGACAAAAGGCACCGGGGAGCTGTTTTTT.

The rearrangement uses TRBV5-4 and TRBJ2-5; 12 bases agree with TRBD2. The J call could be wrong; TRBJ2-1 is a better fit for the DNA end. Germline V lookup: CDR1 SGHNT, CDR2 YYREEE (reference sequence). The CDR3 spans 19 residues. Here the CDR3 DNA reads TGTGCCAGCAGCTCCGCGTCGAGACTAGCGGGGGTACTAGACAATGAGCAGTTCTTC. Its translation: CASSSASRLAGVLDNEQFF.

The genes are TRBV5-4 and TRBJ2-5, with TRBD2 identical over 7 bases. The ends lost 8 bases at V and 3 bases at J; junction bases unmatched: 10. CDR3 size: 14 residues. Germline V CDR1 and CDR2: SGHNT, YYREEE (reference sequence). The CDR3 sequence is CARNVGLAEETQYF. CDR3 sequence (DNA): TGTGCCAGGAACGTTGGCCTAGCGGAAGAGACCCAGTACTTC.

The rearrangement uses TRBV9 and TRBJ2-1; D perhaps matches TRBD1 (5 bases). The DNA end lines up better with TRBJ2-7; the J call may be wrong. Germline V gene lookup returns CDR1 SGDLS and CDR2 YYNGEE. The CDR3 runs to 14 residues. The CDR3 reads CASSVDSRGYEQYF. In DNA form, the CDR3 reads TGTGCCAGCAGCGTAGATAGTAGGGGCTACGAGCAGTACTTC.

The CDR3 reads CASSPGGWETQYF. The CDR3 DNA follows: TGTGCCAGCAGTCCCGGCGGGTGGGAGACCCAGTACTTC. The chain uses TRBV6-5 and TRBJ2-5; a weak D match, TRBD2 (5 bases). CDR3 size: 13 residues. The V end lost 5 bases, the J end lost 5 bases, and 12 bases lay between the germline ends. Looked up from germline, CDR1 is MNHEY and CDR2 is SVGAGI.

CDR3 nucleotide sequence: TGTGCCAGCAGCTTAGGACAGGTCAACAATGAGCAGTTCTTC. This encodes CASSLGQVNNEQFF. The J gene is TRBJ2-1, the V gene TRBV9; 7 bases align to TRBD1. The germline gives CDR1 SGDLS, CDR2 YYNGEE. The V segment lost 4 bases and the J segment 5 bases; nucleotides outside the gene matches: 6. CDR3 length: 14 amino acids.